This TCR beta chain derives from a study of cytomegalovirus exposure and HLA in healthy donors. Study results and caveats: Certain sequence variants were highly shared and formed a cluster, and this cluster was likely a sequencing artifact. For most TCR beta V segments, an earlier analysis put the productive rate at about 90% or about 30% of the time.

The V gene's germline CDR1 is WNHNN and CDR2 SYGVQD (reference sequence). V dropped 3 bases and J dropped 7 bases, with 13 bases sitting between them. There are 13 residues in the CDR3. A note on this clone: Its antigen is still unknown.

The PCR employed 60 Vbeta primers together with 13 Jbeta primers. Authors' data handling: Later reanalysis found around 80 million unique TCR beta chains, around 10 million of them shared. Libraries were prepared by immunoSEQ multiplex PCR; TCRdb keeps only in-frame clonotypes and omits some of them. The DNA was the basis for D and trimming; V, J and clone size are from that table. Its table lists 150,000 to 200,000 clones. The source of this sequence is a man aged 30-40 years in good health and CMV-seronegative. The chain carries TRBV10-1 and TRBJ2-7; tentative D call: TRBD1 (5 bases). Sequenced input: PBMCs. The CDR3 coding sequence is TGCGCCAGCAGTGATGGCAGGGCACGGGAGCAGTACTTC. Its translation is CASSDGRAREQYF.